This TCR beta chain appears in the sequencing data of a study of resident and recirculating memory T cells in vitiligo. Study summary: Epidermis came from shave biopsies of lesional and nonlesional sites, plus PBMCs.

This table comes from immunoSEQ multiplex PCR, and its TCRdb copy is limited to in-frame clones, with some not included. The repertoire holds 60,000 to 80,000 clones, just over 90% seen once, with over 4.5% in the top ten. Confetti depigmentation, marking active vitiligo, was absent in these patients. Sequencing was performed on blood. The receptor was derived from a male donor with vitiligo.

For the CDR3, the DNA is TGTGCCAGCAGCGCACAGGGTGCCGGGGAGCTGTTTTTT. This encodes CASSAQGAGELFF. This chain links TRBV6-4 with TRBJ2-2; TRBD1 might be the D (6 bases). This CDR3 contains 13 residues. V shed 6 bases and J shed 6 bases, with 11 bases lying between them. The germline gives CDR1 MRHNA, CDR2 SNTAGT.